The rows below give T cell receptor beta chains drawn from one sample of a study of hypomethylating agent response in myelodysplastic syndrome. The data were produced by immunoSEQ multiplex PCR, yet TCRdb's version contains in-frame clones alone and is incomplete. The table has approximately 6,600 clones, more than 80% seen once. This sample comprised bone marrow, obtained before or after starting hypomethylating agent treatment for myelodysplastic syndrome (not recorded which). These receptors all come from a human donor with myelodysplastic syndrome. Both conserved end residues are part of each CDR3. The D gene is left open where the match is weak. Only part of the rows carry a size: once, few, many, or a class if the clone is expanded.

DNA | CDR3 | J | size | V | D
TGTGCCACCAGCAGAGCAAGGGGGGTCAATGAGCAGTTCTTC | CATSRARGVNEQFF | TRBJ2-1 | NA | TRBV15 | NA
TGTGCCAGCAGCCCCGATCTGGGTAACGGGGAGCTGTTTTTT | CASSPDLGNGELFF | TRBJ2-2 | once | TRBV7-7 | NA
TGTGCCAGCAGCTTGGGGACAGGGAAAGATACGCAGTATTTT | CASSLGTGKDTQYF | TRBJ2-3 | NA | TRBV5-4 | TRBD1
TGCGCCAGCAGCTTGGACGGACAGCGACCCTACGAGCAGTACTTC | CASSLDGQRPYEQYF | TRBJ2-7 | NA | TRBV5-1 | NA
TGTGCCAGCAGCCCACTTACAGCGACCGGGGAGCTGTTTTTT | CASSPLTATGELFF | TRBJ2-2 | NA | TRBV7-3 | NA
TGTGCCAGCTCACCTACAGGGAAGGGGCCCTACGAGCAGTACTTC | CASSPTGKGPYEQYF | TRBJ2-7 | NA | TRBV18 | NA
TGCAGCGTGTGGAGCGTAGTCTCCTACGAGCAGTACTTC | CSVWSVVSYEQYF | TRBJ2-7 | NA | TRBV29-1 | NA
TGTGCCAGCAGCGTAGCGGGCGGGGGCAGCTCCTACGAGCAGTACTTC | CASSVAGGGSSYEQYF | TRBJ2-7 | NA | TRBV9 | NA
TGTGCCAGCAGCTTCTGGACAGGGCGGGACACTGAAGCTTTCTTT | CASSFWTGRDTEAFF | TRBJ1-1 | NA | TRBV7-8 | TRBD1
TGTGCCAGCAGCCCCTCCGGTGGTAGCGCCTACAATGAGCAGTTCTTC | CASSPSGGSAYNEQFF | TRBJ2-1 | NA | TRBV7-8 | NA
TGCGCCAGCAGCCAAGGGCTAGCGGGGGGGCCGGAGCTTTTGTACGAGCAGTACTTC | CASSQGLAGGPELLYEQYF | TRBJ2-7 | NA | TRBV4-1 | TRBD2
TGTGCCAGCAGCGCCCGGGCTAACTATGGCTACACCTTC | CASSARANYGYTF | TRBJ1-2 | NA | TRBV6-1 | NA
TGTGCCAGCACGGAGCAGGGTACTGGAAACACCATATATTTT | CASTEQGTGNTIYF | TRBJ1-3 | few | TRBV28 | NA
TGCGCCAGCAGCTTGGAACAGGGGGCCGCAAGCTCCTACAATGAGCAGTTCTTC | CASSLEQGAASSYNEQFF | TRBJ2-1 | NA | TRBV5-1 | TRBD1
TGTGCCAGCAGCCCACGGACAGGGGGCGCATTGACTGAAGCTTTCTTT | CASSPRTGGALTEAFF | TRBJ1-1 | NA | TRBV7-6 | TRBD1
TGTGCCAGCTCACCACGGCTGAATAATCAGCCCCAGCATTTT | CASSPRLNNQPQHF | TRBJ1-5 | NA | TRBV18 | NA
TGCGCCAGCAGCCAAGATATCGGGACAGGGGACTACGAGCAGTACTTC | CASSQDIGTGDYEQYF | TRBJ2-7 | few | TRBV4-3 | TRBD1
TGTGCCAGCAGCTTGGTTATTGGAGCCGAACCTGAAGCTTTCTTT | CASSLVIGAEPEAFF | TRBJ1-1 | NA | TRBV5-4 | NA
TGTGCCAGCTCCGGGACGGGAGACACTGAAGCTTTCTTT | CASSGTGDTEAFF | TRBJ1-1 | NA | TRBV18 | NA
TGTGCCAGCAGGCGGGACATTCGTGAGCAGTTCTTC | CASRRDIREQFF | TRBJ2-1 | NA | TRBV2 | NA
TGTGCCAGTAGTCCCTCCGGGACAGGGAGAAGGGATACGCAGTATTTT | CASSPSGTGRRDTQYF | TRBJ2-3 | NA | TRBV19 | TRBD1
TGTGCCATCAGGAGCGGGGGACTCACCGGGGAGCTGTTTTTT | CAIRSGGLTGELFF | TRBJ2-2 | NA | TRBV10-3 | TRBD2
TGTGCCAGCAGCTTAGAGGCCCCCCAAGGGGAGTCTAACTATGGCTACACCTTC | CASSLEAPQGESNYGYTF | TRBJ1-2 | NA | TRBV7-9 | NA
TGCAGCGTTGCCCCAGGGACTGAAGCTTTCTTT | CSVAPGTEAFF | TRBJ1-1 | NA | TRBV29-1 | NA
TGTGCCAGCAGCTTAGACAGTAGCCAAGAGACCCAGTACTTC | CASSLDSSQETQYF | TRBJ2-5 | NA | TRBV7-9 | NA
TGCGCCAGCAGCCAACCTTATGAAAAACTGTTTTTT | CASSQPYEKLFF | TRBJ1-4 | NA | TRBV4-1 | NA
TGTGCCAGCAGCTCCTATCATGTAGTGAACACTGAAGCTTTCTTT | CASSSYHVVNTEAFF | TRBJ1-1 | NA | TRBV7-2 | NA
TGTGCCAGCAGCTGGCGACAGGAACTAGCGGCTGGTGAGCAGTTCTTC | CASSWRQELAAGEQFF | TRBJ2-1 | NA | TRBV5-6 | TRBD2
TGTGCCAGCAGCTTGGGGACAGGGATTGGGTATGGCTACACCTTC | CASSLGTGIGYGYTF | TRBJ1-2 | few | TRBV7-9 | TRBD1
TGCAGCGTTGAACCGGGACACTTTACCGGGGAGCTGTTTTTT | CSVEPGHFTGELFF | TRBJ2-2 | NA | TRBV29-1 | NA
TGTGCCAGCAGCCCGGGACAGTCGGGGGTTCAGCCCCAGCATTTT | CASSPGQSGVQPQHF | TRBJ1-5 | NA | TRBV5-8 | TRBD1
TGTGCCAGCAGTGAAACAATAGCGGGACAGGGAAAAAGCACAGATACGCAGTATTTT | CASSETIAGQGKSTDTQYF | TRBJ2-3 | once | TRBV6-4 | NA
TGTGCCAGCAGCTCCGCTGGAGGGAGGGTAAAAGAGACCCAGTACTTC | CASSSAGGRVKETQYF | TRBJ2-5 | NA | TRBV7-8 | TRBD2
TGTGCCAGCTCAAGGGGTTCGAGAGAGACCCAGTACTTC | CASSRGSRETQYF | TRBJ2-5 | NA | TRBV7-2 | NA
TGTGCCAGCAGTTTATTTCACGAGCAGTACTTC | CASSLFHEQYF | TRBJ2-7 | few | TRBV28 | NA
TGTGCCAGTAGTATCCGAATTCAAGAGACCCAGTACTTC | CASSIRIQETQYF | TRBJ2-5 | NA | TRBV19 | NA
TGTGCCAGCGCAGGCGAGGCAGATACGCAGTATTTT | CASAGEADTQYF | TRBJ2-3 | few | TRBV7-9 | NA
TGTGCCAGCAGCCCCGGAAGGGGGTCCAATGAGCAGTTCTTC | CASSPGRGSNEQFF | TRBJ2-1 | few | TRBV7-3 | NA
TGTGCCAGCAGCGTCACCGGGACACCGGCCGCCGGGGAACTGTTTTTT | CASSVTGTPAAGELFF | TRBJ1-4 | NA | TRBV9 | NA
TGTGCCAGCAGTGAATTGCTAACTCTGAACACTGAAGCTTTCTTT | CASSELLTLNTEAFF | TRBJ1-1 | NA | TRBV6-1 | NA
TGTGCCACCAGCAGAGATTCGAAGGGGGCTCCTCAGCCCCAGCATTTT | CATSRDSKGAPQPQHF | TRBJ1-5 | NA | TRBV15 | TRBD1
TGTGCCAGCAGCCCTACTAAAGGGCACTCTGGAAACACCATATATTTT | CASSPTKGHSGNTIYF | TRBJ1-3 | NA | TRBV7-2 | NA
TGTGCCAGCAGTGTCCAGCGAGAGCAGTTCTTC | CASSVQREQFF | TRBJ2-1 | NA | TRBV6-5 | NA
TGTGCCAGCAGCTTGGGCGGGGGAAATCAGCCCCAGCATTTT | CASSLGGGNQPQHF | TRBJ1-5 | NA | TRBV7-9 | NA